Following are 11 T cell receptor beta chains from one sample sequenced in a study of beta chain features in type 1 diabetes. The study reverse transcribed the entire isolated RNA, so it sequenced expressed TCRB transcripts. Sequencing was performed with immunoSEQ multiplex PCR; in TCRdb, only in-frame clones are kept and a portion is missing. The profile shows about 660,000 clones, more than 13% of them singletons. No cognate antigen is known for these TCRs. Regarding the study as a whole: When Type 1 diabetes patients were examined, their TCRB CDR3s proved moderately but significantly shorter in all four CD4+ subsets.

The sample consisted of naive CD4+ T cells from blood. The receptors shown here come from a man younger than 35 with type 1 diabetes.

A few counts support this clone. The V and J genes are TRBV30 and TRBJ2-5, with TRBD1 matching over 10 bases. CDR1 and CDR2 from the germline V gene are GTSNPN and SVGIG (reference sequence). The ends lost 8 bases at V and 0 bases at J; junction bases unmatched: 3. This CDR3 is 13 amino acids long. The CDR3 here is CAGTGDNQETQYF. In DNA, the CDR3 is TGTGCCGGGACAGGGGATAACCAAGAGACCCAGTACTTC.

The chain carries TRBV7-3 and TRBJ1-5; the match to TRBD1 covers 7 bases. In germline, CDR1 is SGHTA, CDR2 FQGTGA. J was trimmed by 6 bases and V by 5 bases; bases with no gene match: 4. The CDR3 has 13 amino acids. CDR3 in amino acids: CASSPQGGQPQHF. The CDR3, as DNA: TGTGCCAGCAGCCCCCAGGGGGGTCAGCCCCAGCATTTT. Combining the CDR3 with reference TRBV7-3 and TRBJ1-5 gives the whole variable domain GAGVSQTPSNKVTEKGKYVELRCDPISGHTALYWYRQSLGQGPEFLIYFQGTGAADDSGLPNDRFFAVRPEGSVSTLKIQRTERGDSAVYLCASSPQGGQPQHFGDGTRLSIL.

The rearrangement uses TRBV5-1 and TRBJ1-1; a weak D match, TRBD1 (5 bases). Germline CDR1 is SGHRS and CDR2 is YFSETQ. This CDR3 spans 14 amino acids. Trimming took 4 bases from V and 4 from J, leaving 14 bases between them. The CDR3 loop reads CASSPDGGGTEAFF. The DNA for the CDR3 is TGCGCCAGCAGCCCCGACGGGGGAGGCACTGAAGCTTTCTTT. Based on the CDR3 plus reference TRBV5-1 and TRBJ1-1, the full variable domain is KAGVTQTPRYLIKTRGQQVTLSCSPISGHRSVSWYQQTPGQGLQFLFEYFSETQRNKGNFPGRFSGRQFSNSRSEMNVSTLELGDSALYLCASSPDGGGTEAFFGQGTRLTVV.

This clone occurred a few times. The chain combines TRBV6-5 with TRBJ2-2, with 7 bases matching TRBD1. The CDR3 is 15 amino acids. In germline, CDR1 is MNHEY, CDR2 SVGAGI. The V and J ends lost 5 bases and 0 bases, in that order; junction bases with no gene match: 3. The CDR3 protein is CASSPGQANTGELFF. Here the CDR3 DNA reads TGTGCCAGCAGTCCCGGACAGGCGAACACCGGGGAGCTGTTTTTT.

This sequence joins TRBV7-2 and TRBJ1-1, with D perhaps TRBD1 (5 bases). This CDR3 is built from 13 residues. V shed 3 bases and J shed 11 bases, with 16 bases lying between them. CDR1 and CDR2 (germline): SGHTA, FQGNSA. The CDR3 spells CASSFAGDPGAFF. The CDR3 region has the DNA TGTGCCAGCAGCTTCGCCGGGGACCCGGGGGCTTTCTTT.

This chain joins TRBV6-1 and TRBJ2-5; D gene unclear. The CDR3 spans 12 residues. The ends were cut back, 6 bases at V and 4 bases at J, with 9 bases in the middle. CDR1 is MNHNS and CDR2 is SASEGT in the germline V gene. CDR3 residues: CASSPVVETQYF. The CDR3 DNA sequence: TGTGCCAGCAGCCCAGTCGTAGAGACCCAGTACTTC.

In its sample, this clone was seen a few times. This chain links TRBV4-1 with TRBJ2-1, with 7 bases identical to TRBD2. CDR3 size: 17 residues. The V and J ends lost 0 bases and 8 bases, in that order; junction bases with no gene match: 13. Germline loops: CDR1 MGHRA, CDR2 YSYEKL. Here the CDR3 DNA reads TGCGCCAGCAGCCAAGATGGTGGGGGGGGTGTACGCGATGAGCAGTTCTTC. Protein: CASSQDGGGGVRDEQFF.

CDR3 amino acids: CSVYRGPGTHSGDTQYF. The DNA for the CDR3 is TGCAGCGTTTATCGGGGGCCCGGGACCCATTCCGGAGATACGCAGTATTTT. The rearrangement joins TRBV29-1 to TRBJ2-3; D is tentatively TRBD1 or TRBD2 (6 bases each). V lost 5 bases, J lost 5 bases, and 26 bases lay in between. CDR1 SQVTM and CDR2 ANQGSEA come from the germline V gene. The CDR3 length is 17 residues.

As for this clone: The sample holds other DNA sequences that translate to the same CDR3. This rearrangement joins TRBV30 to TRBJ2-4, with D perhaps TRBD1 (6 bases). The CDR3 is made up of 15 amino acids. Germline V gene sequence: CDR1 GTSNPN, CDR2 SVGIG (reference sequence). Trimming pared 5 bases from V and 6 bases from J, leaving 20 bases between. CDR3 residues: CAWLLRGRRGNIQYF. The CDR3 DNA follows: TGTGCCTGGCTCCTCAGGGGACGTCGGGGAAACATTCAGTACTTC.

In its sample, this clone was seen a few times. This chain uses TRBV28 with TRBJ2-7; 8 bases line up with TRBD1. Germline CDR1 reads MDHEN; CDR2 reads SYDVKM. V dropped 4 bases and J dropped 4; count of bases not matched to a gene: 9. The CDR3 has 15 residues. Here the CDR3 reads CASSSYRGKGYEQYF. In DNA form, the CDR3 reads TGTGCCAGCAGTTCCTACAGGGGGAAAGGTTACGAGCAGTACTTC.

This clone was counted between two and nine times. The V call is TRBV30, the J call TRBJ2-5; D perhaps matches TRBD1 (7 bases). The germline V and J ends were trimmed by 0 bases and 7 bases, with 24 bases remaining between them. The CDR3 consists of 17 residues. Germline assignment: CDR1 GTSNPN and CDR2 SVGIG (reference sequence). The CDR3 coding sequence is TGTGCCTGGAGTGTACCGCGGGCAGGGGGGATGCAGTGGACCCAGTACTTC. This gives the protein CAWSVPRAGGMQWTQYF.